This T cell receptor beta chain was retrieved from a study of shared clonotypes between healthy human individuals (dated by TCRdb to about 2020). Study-wide context: The cohort comprised a couple of women and a few men aged 18 to 49 years. Per donor, leukapheresis produced somewhere between about 0.94 and 9 billion PBMCs. Per donor, three plates each were used for CD4 naive and CD4 memory, two for CD8 naive, and one for CD8 memory. Libraries were prepared and TCR repertoires were sequenced by different laboratories using diverse techniques, in order to increase sequencing depth and limit assay-specific biases. To estimate repertoire size and how much clonotype sharing occurs between individuals, the study deeply sequenced the blood TCR repertoires of about five healthy adults.

On the study overall, not on this receptor specifically: Compared with non-shared clonotypes, clonotypes shared by all four sorted-subset donors had higher generation probabilities. Even with the large sequencing depth, rarefaction of the sorted-subset datasets indicated that sequencing was incomplete. Sharing across a few donors was observed for approximately 4.6% of naive CD4, under 4% of naive CD8, over 2% of memory CD4, and around 0.44% of memory CD8 clonotypes. Pairwise subsampling indicated that sequencing depth was expected to affect the degree of clonotype sharing among donors. Because the study included a small number of donors, the genetic and exposure-history diversity represented was limited. Sampling was limited to blood, and TCR repertoires in tissue likely differ from TCR repertoires in blood. Larger estimated clonotype richness was generally found for naive subsets than for memory subsets.

Using the deep immunoSEQ assay, multiplex PCR amplified TCR CDR3 regions from genomic DNA. Extracted genomic DNA from each cell subset was spread evenly across all wells of several immunoSEQ 96-well plates, with each plate serving as a replicate. For sorted subsets, each replicate PCR was loaded with about 0.2 ug genomic DNA, equivalent to roughly 30,000 T cell genomes. Purified libraries were measured with a Qubit 3.0 fluorometer, size-checked on a Bioanalyzer 2100, and measured again with the KAPA Library Quantification kit. Every immunoSEQ 96-well plate was sequenced on a dedicated single-read 150-cycle Illumina NextSeq 550 flow cell. In the source study's methods: The immunoSEQ output contained only junctional sequences without quality scores, so filtering could not match that applied to full-length reads. To assign V/J genes and CDR3, sequences were annotated using PyIR, a Python wrapper for IgBLAST v1.9, with IMGT germline references. Reads were removed for weak V/J assignments (E-value above 1e-6), missing CDR3, stop codons, out-of-frame junctions, or ambiguous translated residues. V3J clonotypes were defined by identical inferred V gene, J gene, and CDR3 amino acid sequence. To compute the percentage overlap between repertoires, the number of shared unique clonotypes was divided by the size of the smaller repertoire. Three approaches were used to assess repertoire richness: RTK rarefaction, the Chao1 estimator, and Recon v2.1 estimates of unobserved clonotypes. OLGA was used to compute generation probabilities for all TCRbeta clonotypes that the gDNA method yielded from a few donors. Imported from immuneACCESS, the table was reduced by TCRdb to in-frame sequences with V and J called. These copies leave out some clones; in studies compared against another copy, an unresolved V gene accounts for under half, and the cause of the remainder is not known. Clonal size and the V and J genes are those of that table, whereas D and trimming came from the DNA. The sample data list more than 2 million clones, and about 95% of these were observed just once. The ten largest clones take up about 1.1% of the sample.

In regard to this clone: This clone's antigen is unknown. One base away there is no much larger clone; base qualities are not given.

The CDR3 numbers 14 residues from cysteine through phenylalanine. Only CDR3 DNA remains: 42 bases, in frame from the first base. Compared with germline, V lacks 5 bases and J lacks 9 bases; bases without a gene match: 7. The germline V gene provides CDR1 SGHVS and CDR2 FQNEAQ. CD8 naive samples consisted of CD45RO-negative cells that were positively selected for CCR7, yielding a CD45RA+CCR7+ population without TemRA cells. Healthy HIV-negative adults with no recently reported acute infections or vaccinations were included as donors. All donors were Caucasian adults living in Nashville, Tennessee, USA. Blood was collected by leukapheresis, and PBMCs were isolated by Ficoll-Histopaque density gradient centrifugation and then cryopreserved in liquid nitrogen vapor phase. Analytical flow cytometry was used to check the purity and quantity of each magnetically sorted T cell population. Genomic DNA was isolated from each sorted fraction and quantified by UV absorbance on a Nanodrop 2000c.

The TCR sequence derives from a man aged 18 to 29 in good health. Sequenced: naive CD8+ T cells sorted from blood. The cell subset or site label of this sample denotes: CD45RA+CCR7+. The V and J segments used are TRBV7-8 and TRBJ1-6; 7 middle bases align to TRBD1. The DNA sequence follows: TGTGCCAGCAGCCAGGGGGGACTCAGTTCACCCCTCCACTTT. Its protein product is CASSQGGLSSPLHF. Extended through the reference TRBV7-8 and TRBJ1-6 proteins, this CDR3 yields the full variable domain: GAGVSQSPRYKVAKRGQDVALRCDPISGHVSLFWYQQALGQGPEFLTYFQNEAQLDKSGLPSDRFFAERPEGSVSTLKIQRTQQEDSAVYLCASSQGGLSSPLHFGNGTRLTVT.